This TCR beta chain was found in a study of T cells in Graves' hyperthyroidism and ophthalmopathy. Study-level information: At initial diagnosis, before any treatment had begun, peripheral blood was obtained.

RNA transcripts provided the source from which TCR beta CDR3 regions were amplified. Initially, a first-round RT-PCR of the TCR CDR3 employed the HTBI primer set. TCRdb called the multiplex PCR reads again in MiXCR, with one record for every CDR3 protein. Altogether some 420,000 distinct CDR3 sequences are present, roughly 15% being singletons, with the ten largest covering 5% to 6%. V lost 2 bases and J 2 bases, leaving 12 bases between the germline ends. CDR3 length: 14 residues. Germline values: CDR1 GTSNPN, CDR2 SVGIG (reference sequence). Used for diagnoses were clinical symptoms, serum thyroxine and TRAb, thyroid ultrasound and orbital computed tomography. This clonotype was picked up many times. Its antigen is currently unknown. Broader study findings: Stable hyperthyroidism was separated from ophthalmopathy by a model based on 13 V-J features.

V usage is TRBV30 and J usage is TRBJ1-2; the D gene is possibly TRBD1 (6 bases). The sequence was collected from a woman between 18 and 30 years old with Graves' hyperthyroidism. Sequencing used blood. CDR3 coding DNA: TGTGCCTGGAGTTCTAGGGGGGGGAACTATGGCTACACCTTC. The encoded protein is CAWSSRGGNYGYTF.